This note documents a single T cell receptor beta chain sequence. In the naive CD8 group, cells lacked CD45RO and were positively selected for CCR7, so terminally differentiated effector memory CD45RA+ cells were left out. This sample is drawn from a study of shared clonotypes between healthy human individuals. Germline V gene data show CDR1 as LNHDA and CDR2 as SQIVND (reference sequence). The V and J ends lost 3 bases and 0 bases respectively, with 11 bases between them. The CDR3 extends over 16 amino acids. Produced via immunoSEQ multiplex PCR; TCRdb's table is partial and in-frame only. Of 2 million or so clones detected, about 95% appear once; the ten largest clones hold 0.9% to 1.4%.

This TCR came from a man aged 18 to 29 in good health. The material sequenced was naive CD8+ T cells sorted from blood. The chain is built from TRBV19 and TRBJ2-2; D gene ambiguous. In DNA form, the CDR3 reads TGTGCCAGTAGTATTTTAGGACCGACGAACACCGGGGAGCTGTTTTTT. This sequence encodes CASSILGPTNTGELFF.